This T cell receptor beta chain was sequenced in a study of blood T cell repertoires in COVID-19. Study context: COVID-19 samples from acute and convalescent phases originated in the United States, Italy and Spain. The analysed material was cDNA or gDNA that came from T cells, B-cell-depleted T cells, or PBMCs.

Using immunoSEQ multiplex PCR, the repertoire was profiled, and TCRdb retains in-frame clones only, with some absent. Of roughly 250,000 clones in the sample, more than 75% were seen once. The sequenced material came from peripheral blood. The sequence was obtained from a woman between 40 and 55 years old who had recovered from COVID-19.

CDR3 nucleotides: TGCAGCGTGGGAGGGCCCCCGAGCTCCTATAATTCACCCCTCCACTTT. Translated, it gives CSVGGPPSSYNSPLHF. V usage is TRBV29-1 and J usage is TRBJ1-6; D call uncertain. Trimming left V 6 bases short and J 0 bases short, with 15 bases between. The CDR3 is made up of 16 amino acids. Germline loops: CDR1 SQVTM, CDR2 ANQGSEA.